This is a list of T cell receptor beta chains from one sample in a study of cytomegalovirus exposure and HLA in healthy donors. The protocol was immunoSEQ multiplex PCR, while the TCRdb copy is restricted to in-frame clones and leaves out a portion. The repertoire holds roughly 150,000 clones, with 86% as singletons. Material for sequencing was PBMCs. All receptors come from a woman aged 25-40 years in good health and CMV-seronegative. CDR3s include the opening cysteine and the closing phenylalanine or tryptophan. D genes are given only for firm matches. Some rows have no size entry. The others give once, few or many, or a class for an expanded clone.

D	size	J	V	CDR3	DNA
TRBD2	NA	TRBJ2-7	TRBV7-2	CASSSQTSMGFGYYEQYF	TGTGCCAGCAGCTCCCAGACTAGCATGGGTTTTGGGTACTACGAGCAGTACTTC
NA	NA	TRBJ1-1	TRBV19	CASSIGSGAEAFF	TGTGCCAGTAGTATAGGGTCCGGGGCTGAAGCTTTCTTT
TRBD2	NA	TRBJ2-1	TRBV6-1	CASSRLAVIYNEQFF	TGTGCCAGCAGTCGACTAGCGGTCATTTACAATGAGCAGTTCTTC
TRBD1	NA	TRBJ1-2	TRBV27	CASSYTGDYGYTF	TGTGCCAGCAGTTATACAGGGGATTATGGCTACACCTTC
TRBD2	NA	TRBJ2-1	TRBV2	CASSGLLAGGTYNEQFF	TGTGCCAGCAGCGGGCTACTAGCGGGGGGGACATACAATGAGCAGTTCTTC
NA	once	TRBJ2-7	TRBV4-1	CASSQGQELPYEQYF	TGCGCCAGCAGCCAAGGACAGGAGCTCCCCTACGAGCAGTACTTC
NA	once	TRBJ2-7	TRBV4-3	CASSQDRNQRYYEQYF	TGCGCCAGCAGCCAAGACCGGAATCAGCGGTACTACGAGCAGTACTTC
TRBD1	once	TRBJ1-2	TRBV4-2	CASSNRTGGFYGYTF	TGTGCCAGCAGCAACAGGACAGGGGGCTTTTATGGCTACACCTTC
TRBD1	NA	TRBJ1-2	TRBV7-6	CASSSLSPRDSSSGYGYTF	TGTGCCAGCAGCTCTCTATCGCCGCGGGACAGCTCCTCGGGGTATGGCTACACCTTC
NA	few	TRBJ2-7	TRBV30	CAWTGARDEQYF	TGTGCCTGGACAGGGGCGAGGGACGAGCAGTACTTC
NA	NA	TRBJ2-2	TRBV6-4	CASSEGASNTGELFF	TGTGCCAGCAGTGAAGGGGCGTCGAACACCGGGGAGCTGTTTTTT
TRBD2	few	TRBJ2-1	TRBV19	CASSMPSGRMWDEQFF	TGTGCCAGTAGTATGCCTAGCGGGAGAATGTGGGATGAGCAGTTCTTC
TRBD1	NA	TRBJ2-1	TRBV2	CASSEGQGARNEQFF	TGTGCCAGCAGTGAAGGACAGGGGGCAAGGAATGAGCAGTTCTTC
NA	NA	TRBJ2-2	TRBV29-1	CSVVAGSTGELFF	TGCAGCGTTGTGGCAGGGTCCACCGGGGAGCTGTTTTTT
TRBD1	NA	TRBJ2-2	TRBV28	CASSLARTGPGELFF	TGTGCCAGCAGTTTAGCCCGGACAGGTCCCGGGGAGCTGTTTTTT
NA	NA	TRBJ1-3	TRBV5-1	CASSGEPPGVGNTIYF	TGCGCCAGCAGCGGCGAACCACCGGGGGTTGGAAACACCATATATTTT
TRBD1	NA	TRBJ2-7	TRBV5-4	CASSLTGGIYEQYF	TGTGCCAGCAGCTTGACAGGGGGCATATACGAGCAGTACTTC
NA	NA	TRBJ2-7	TRBV18	CASSPSLGNEQYF	TGTGCCAGCTCACCCTCACTAGGGAACGAGCAGTACTTC
TRBD2	NA	TRBJ2-3	TRBV29-1	CSGWAAAGGSTDTQYF	TGCAGCGGTTGGGCAGCAGCGGGAGGTAGCACAGATACGCAGTATTTT
NA	NA	TRBJ1-1	TRBV7-9	CASRPDPGRRGNTEAFF	TGTGCCAGCAGGCCGGATCCGGGACGGCGAGGGAACACTGAAGCTTTCTTT
NA	NA	TRBJ1-1	TRBV11-3	CASSLWMNTEAFF	TGTGCCAGCAGCTTATGGATGAACACTGAAGCTTTCTTT
NA	NA	TRBJ2-2	TRBV7-2	CASSLEGVAGELFF	TGTGCCAGCAGCTTAGAAGGGGTAGCCGGGGAGCTGTTTTTT
TRBD2	NA	TRBJ2-7	TRBV10-3	CAISDPGRGREQYF	TGTGCCATCAGCGACCCGGGACGCGGGAGAGAGCAGTACTTC
NA	once	TRBJ2-3	TRBV15	CATSRDGITDTQYF	TGTGCCACCAGCAGAGACGGGATCACAGATACGCAGTATTTT